This is a list of T cell receptor beta chains from one sample in a study of blood T cell repertoires in COVID-19. Clones were sequenced by immunoSEQ multiplex PCR, and TCRdb holds only the in-frame ones, with some missing. The repertoire includes 150,000 to 190,000 clones, under 90% of them detected once, and roughly 0.58% sits in the top ten. The sequencing input was peripheral blood. These receptors originate from a man in his sixties with acute or convalescent COVID-19. CDR3s include the opening cysteine and the closing phenylalanine or tryptophan. The D gene is left open where the match is weak. Clone size, where shown, is once, few, many, or a class for clones that have expanded.

clone size: few
J gene: TRBJ2-2
CDR3 length: 15
V gene: TRBV28
D gene: TRBD2
CDR3 DNA: TGTGCCAGCAGTTTACTATCCGGGGGGAGCGGGGAGCTGTTTTTT
CDR3 protein: CASSLLSGGSGELFF

clone size: .
J gene: TRBJ2-1
CDR3 length: 15
V gene: TRBV6-4
D gene: TRBD2
CDR3 DNA: TGTGCCAGCAAACAACTAGCGGGGGGGCAGAATGAGCAGTTCTTC
CDR3 protein: CASKQLAGGQNEQFF

clone size: .
J gene: TRBJ2-1
CDR3 length: 15
V gene: TRBV6-6
D gene: TRBD2
CDR3 DNA: TGTGCCAGCACACCCCCGGGACTAAGCTACAATGAGCAGTTCTTC
CDR3 protein: CASTPPGLSYNEQFF

clone size: many
J gene: TRBJ2-7
CDR3 length: 13
V gene: TRBV6-5
D gene: .
CDR3 DNA: TGTGCCAGCAGCCGGACAGTTTCCAACGAGCAGTACTTC
CDR3 protein: CASSRTVSNEQYF

clone size: .
J gene: TRBJ2-3
CDR3 length: 16
V gene: TRBV5-6
D gene: .
CDR3 DNA: TGTGCCAGCAGCTTAAGGTCTGGACAGTTCTCAGATACGCAGTATTTT
CDR3 protein: CASSLRSGQFSDTQYF

clone size: .
J gene: TRBJ1-2
CDR3 length: 13
V gene: TRBV11-2
D gene: TRBD1
CDR3 DNA: TGTGCCAGCAGCTTATCAGGGGGAGGAGGCTACACCTTC
CDR3 protein: CASSLSGGGGYTF

clone size: .
J gene: TRBJ2-1
CDR3 length: 15
V gene: TRBV6-4
D gene: TRBD2
CDR3 DNA: TGTGCCAGCAGTGTTTTGAGCGGGAGTAGCAATGAGCAGTTCTTC
CDR3 protein: CASSVLSGSSNEQFF

clone size: few
J gene: TRBJ1-2
CDR3 length: 15
V gene: TRBV15
D gene: .
CDR3 DNA: TGTGCCACCAGCAGAGACAGGGGATCCACCTATGGCTACACCTTC
CDR3 protein: CATSRDRGSTYGYTF

clone size: .
J gene: TRBJ1-3
CDR3 length: 16
V gene: TRBV7-9
D gene: .
CDR3 DNA: TGTGCCAGCAGCTTAAACCCGACAGGCTCTGGAAACACCATATATTTT
CDR3 protein: CASSLNPTGSGNTIYF

clone size: .
J gene: TRBJ2-7
CDR3 length: 15
V gene: TRBV18
D gene: TRBD1
CDR3 DNA: TGTGCCAGCTCATCGCCGGGACAGGGGAAGTACGAGCAGTACTTC
CDR3 protein: CASSSPGQGKYEQYF

clone size: once
J gene: TRBJ1-2
CDR3 length: 18
V gene: TRBV10-3
D gene: TRBD1
CDR3 DNA: TGTGCCATCAAAACAGACCGGGACAGGGGGCTTTGGGCCTATGGCTACACCTTC
CDR3 protein: CAIKTDRDRGLWAYGYTF

clone size: .
J gene: TRBJ2-5
CDR3 length: 13
V gene: TRBV5-6
D gene: .
CDR3 DNA: TGTGCCAGCAGCTTGGGCGGTATAGAGACCCAGTACTTC
CDR3 protein: CASSLGGIETQYF

clone size: .
J gene: TRBJ2-6
CDR3 length: 17
V gene: TRBV5-1
D gene: TRBD2
CDR3 DNA: TGCGCCAGCAGCTTGTGGGCTAGCGGGCTCGGGGCCAACGTCCTGACTTTC
CDR3 protein: CASSLWASGLGANVLTF

clone size: .
J gene: TRBJ1-1
CDR3 length: 15
V gene: TRBV18
D gene: .
CDR3 DNA: TGTGCCAGCTCCCCAGCGGCAACATGGAACACTGAAGCTTTCTTT
CDR3 protein: CASSPAATWNTEAFF

clone size: .
J gene: TRBJ2-5
CDR3 length: 15
V gene: TRBV9
D gene: TRBD1
CDR3 DNA: TGTGCCAGCAGCGTAGCGGCAGGGGGCGCGGAGACCCAGTACTTC
CDR3 protein: CASSVAAGGAETQYF

clone size: .
J gene: TRBJ1-2
CDR3 length: 15
V gene: TRBV4-3
D gene: .
CDR3 DNA: TGCGCCAGCAGCCAAGAATTGAGGCAGGGCTATGGCTACACCTTC
CDR3 protein: CASSQELRQGYGYTF

clone size: .
J gene: TRBJ1-6
CDR3 length: 15
V gene: TRBV6-1
D gene: .
CDR3 DNA: TGTGCCAGCAGTGAAGCTTCCAGGAGGATTTCACCCCTCCACTTT
CDR3 protein: CASSEASRRISPLHF

clone size: .
J gene: TRBJ2-2
CDR3 length: 17
V gene: TRBV4-1
D gene: .
CDR3 DNA: TGCGCCAGCAGCCAAGATGGACTCACTCGCCCTACCGGGGAGCTGTTTTTT
CDR3 protein: CASSQDGLTRPTGELFF

clone size: once
J gene: TRBJ1-5
CDR3 length: 17
V gene: TRBV19
D gene: .
CDR3 DNA: TGTGCCAGTAGTCCGTCCATCCTCCGGGGGGGCAATCAGCCCCAGCATTTT
CDR3 protein: CASSPSILRGGNQPQHF

clone size: .
J gene: TRBJ1-5
CDR3 length: 16
V gene: TRBV4-1
D gene: TRBD1
CDR3 DNA: TGCGCCAGCAGCCAAGATCTCCAGGGGGCTTATCAGCCCCAGCATTTT
CDR3 protein: CASSQDLQGAYQPQHF

clone size: once
J gene: TRBJ2-7
CDR3 length: 16
V gene: TRBV4-2
D gene: TRBD2
CDR3 DNA: TGTGCCAGCAGGGCCGGGACTAGCGGGAATATGGGGGAGCAGTACTTC
CDR3 protein: CASRAGTSGNMGEQYF

clone size: .
J gene: TRBJ2-5
CDR3 length: 14
V gene: TRBV24-1
D gene: .
CDR3 DNA: TGTGCCACCAGTCGTACGGCAGGGGGGGAGACCCAGTACTTC
CDR3 protein: CATSRTAGGETQYF

clone size: .
J gene: TRBJ2-7
CDR3 length: 14
V gene: TRBV11-3
D gene: .
CDR3 DNA: TGTGCCAGCAGCCGCCTGGGGGGAGGCGACGAGCAGTACTTC
CDR3 protein: CASSRLGGGDEQYF

clone size: .
J gene: TRBJ1-5
CDR3 length: 14
V gene: TRBV11-2
D gene: .
CDR3 DNA: TGTGCCAGCAGCCTCACATCGAACAATCAGCCCCAGCATTTT
CDR3 protein: CASSLTSNNQPQHF

clone size: .
J gene: TRBJ1-2
CDR3 length: 13
V gene: TRBV7-2
D gene: TRBD1
CDR3 DNA: TGTGCCAGCAGTTCGACAGGGGGCTATGGCTACACCTTC
CDR3 protein: CASSSTGGYGYTF

clone size: once
J gene: TRBJ2-3
CDR3 length: 12
V gene: TRBV11-1
D gene: TRBD2
CDR3 DNA: TGTGCCGCGGGGGGGAACACAGATACGCAGTATTTT
CDR3 protein: CAAGGNTDTQYF

clone size: .
J gene: TRBJ1-4
CDR3 length: 18
V gene: TRBV4-3
D gene: TRBD1
CDR3 DNA: TGCGCCAGCAGCCAAGACTGGTTTAGGGGACAGGGAAGGGAAAAACTGTTTTTT
CDR3 protein: CASSQDWFRGQGREKLFF

clone size: .
J gene: TRBJ1-1
CDR3 length: 13
V gene: TRBV15
D gene: .
CDR3 DNA: TGTGCCACCAGCAGAGTGGCGAACACTGAAGCTTTCTTT
CDR3 protein: CATSRVANTEAFF

clone size: once
J gene: TRBJ2-7
CDR3 length: 13
V gene: TRBV10-3
D gene: TRBD1
CDR3 DNA: TGTGCCTCCCGGGGACAGGGCCCCTACGAGCAGTACTTC
CDR3 protein: CASRGQGPYEQYF

clone size: once
J gene: TRBJ2-7
CDR3 length: 16
V gene: TRBV4-1
D gene: TRBD2
CDR3 DNA: TGCGCCAGCAGCCAAGAGTTTAGCGGGAGCTCCTACGAGCAGTACTTC
CDR3 protein: CASSQEFSGSSYEQYF

clone size: .
J gene: TRBJ1-2
CDR3 length: 12
V gene: TRBV7-2
D gene: TRBD1
CDR3 DNA: TGTGCCAGCACCGAGGGGGCGCGGGGCTACACCTTC
CDR3 protein: CASTEGARGYTF

clone size: .
J gene: TRBJ2-1
CDR3 length: 14
V gene: TRBV28
D gene: TRBD2
CDR3 DNA: TGTGCCAGCAGGCGTACTAGCGCCTACAATGAGCAGTTCTTC
CDR3 protein: CASRRTSAYNEQFF

clone size: once
J gene: TRBJ1-5
CDR3 length: 18
V gene: TRBV21-1
D gene: .
CDR3 DNA: TGTGCCAGCAGCAAAATGGGGGCCTCTAGGCATAGCAATCAGCCCCAGCATTTT
CDR3 protein: CASSKMGASRHSNQPQHF

clone size: .
J gene: TRBJ1-2
CDR3 length: 16
V gene: TRBV7-2
D gene: TRBD1
CDR3 DNA: TGTGCCAGCAGTCGCCTCACAGGGGGCGCGGGCTATGGCTACACCTTC
CDR3 protein: CASSRLTGGAGYGYTF

clone size: .
J gene: TRBJ1-2
CDR3 length: 15
V gene: TRBV19
D gene: TRBD1
CDR3 DNA: TGTGCCAGTAGTAGCCCTTCCTCGGGACAGGGCTACTACACCTTC
CDR3 protein: CASSSPSSGQGYYTF

clone size: .
J gene: TRBJ2-7
CDR3 length: 16
V gene: TRBV28
D gene: TRBD2
CDR3 DNA: TGTGCCAGCAGTTCCCGCGGGAGCCCCCGGGACTACGAGCAGTACTTC
CDR3 protein: CASSSRGSPRDYEQYF

clone size: .
J gene: TRBJ2-1
CDR3 length: 17
V gene: TRBV4-1
D gene: TRBD2
CDR3 DNA: TGCGCCAGCAGCCGGACAGCGGGGGGCCGCTCCTACAATGAGCAGTTCTTC
CDR3 protein: CASSRTAGGRSYNEQFF

clone size: .
J gene: TRBJ2-7
CDR3 length: 12
V gene: TRBV3-1/TRBV3-2
D gene: .
CDR3 DNA: TGTGCCAGCAGCTCCCGGGGCTACGAGCAGTACTTC
CDR3 protein: CASSSRGYEQYF

clone size: .
J gene: TRBJ2-5
CDR3 length: 15
V gene: TRBV18
D gene: TRBD1
CDR3 DNA: TGTGCCAGCTCAGCCTACAGGGGGTACCAAGAGACCCAGTACTTC
CDR3 protein: CASSAYRGYQETQYF

clone size: .
J gene: TRBJ1-2
CDR3 length: 17
V gene: TRBV2
D gene: .
CDR3 DNA: TGTGCCAGCAGTGGAACCCGAGGGCAGGGAGGCGGGGATGGCTACACCTTC
CDR3 protein: CASSGTRGQGGGDGYTF

clone size: .
J gene: TRBJ1-6
CDR3 length: 14
V gene: TRBV2
D gene: .
CDR3 DNA: TGTGCCAGCAGTGAGGCAGGATATAATTCACCCCTCCACTTT
CDR3 protein: CASSEAGYNSPLHF

clone size: .
J gene: TRBJ1-5
CDR3 length: 12
V gene: TRBV28
D gene: .
CDR3 DNA: TGTGCCAGCTCCGTCCCGTATCAGCCCCAGCATTTT
CDR3 protein: CASSVPYQPQHF

clone size: once
J gene: TRBJ1-6
CDR3 length: 15
V gene: TRBV5-4
D gene: .
CDR3 DNA: TGTGCCAGCAGCTTGGAAGGGGCCAATATACTACCCCTCCACTTT
CDR3 protein: CASSLEGANILPLHF

clone size: .
J gene: TRBJ1-6
CDR3 length: 15
V gene: TRBV6-1
D gene: .
CDR3 DNA: TGTGCCAGCAGTGAGTGGGAGGGGGTGGGATCACCCCTCCACTTT
CDR3 protein: CASSEWEGVGSPLHF

clone size: .
J gene: TRBJ2-2
CDR3 length: 15
V gene: TRBV19
D gene: .
CDR3 DNA: TGTGCCAGTAGTCTCCTATCCGGGAACACCGGGGAGCTGTTTTTT
CDR3 protein: CASSLLSGNTGELFF

clone size: few
J gene: TRBJ1-1
CDR3 length: 16
V gene: TRBV9
D gene: .
CDR3 DNA: TGTGCCAGCAGCCCCTTCACTCAGGACAGGAACACTGAAGCTTTCTTT
CDR3 protein: CASSPFTQDRNTEAFF